The rows below give T cell receptor beta chains drawn from one sample of a study of shared clonotypes between healthy human individuals. Clones were sequenced by immunoSEQ multiplex PCR, and TCRdb holds only the in-frame ones, with some missing. The repertoire holds about 2.4 million clones, with roughly 93% as singletons. Sequencing used naive CD4+ T cells from PBMCs. The receptor source for this set is a man aged 18 to 29 in good health. Some clones in this sample may be carry-over from other donors' samples. Each CDR3 is given with its conserved first and last residue. Fields, in order: clone size, D gene, J gene, V gene, CDR3 DNA, CDR3 protein. The D gene is left open where the match is weak. For some rows the clone size is stated as once, few or many, or as a class when expanded; others skip it.

few . TRBJ1-1 TRBV27 TGTGCCAGCAGAACTGCCCTGGGAGGGAACACTGAAGCTTTCTTT CASRTALGGNTEAFF
. TRBD1 TRBJ1-4 TRBV5-4 TGTGCCAGCAGCCTCACGGTCCGGACAGGGGGCGAAAAACTGTTTTTT CASSLTVRTGGEKLFF
few . TRBJ2-2 TRBV4-1 TGCGCCAGCAGCCAACACCCGGGCGGGGAGCTGTTTTTT CASSQHPGGELFF
. . TRBJ1-2 TRBV5-4 TGTGCCAGCAGCTTGGGAGGACAGTGGAACTATGGCTACACCTTC CASSLGGQWNYGYTF
. TRBD1 TRBJ1-1 TRBV7-2 TGTGCCAGCAGAACGACAGGGGCGGGTGGAGCTTTCTTT CASRTTGAGGAFF
. . TRBJ1-2 TRBV6-6 TGTGCCAGCAGTGTCAGGGATGGCTATGGCTACACCTTC CASSVRDGYGYTF
. TRBD1 TRBJ2-1 TRBV9 TGTGCCAGCAGCGTAGGACAGGGGTCCTACAATGAGCAGTTCTTC CASSVGQGSYNEQFF
. . TRBJ1-3 TRBV19 TGTGCCACCAGGGACTCGGGAGGGGGCTCTGGAAACACCATATATTTT CATRDSGGGSGNTIYF
. TRBD1 TRBJ2-7 TRBV28 TGTGCCAGCAGCCACGGGACAGGGGTCTCCTACGAGCAGTACTTC CASSHGTGVSYEQYF
. . TRBJ1-2 TRBV7-9 TGTGCCAGCAGCTTCAGTACAGATTTTAACTATGGCTACACCTTC CASSFSTDFNYGYTF
. TRBD2 TRBJ2-2 TRBV5-1 TGCGCCAGCACCGAACTAGCGGGAGTTGGCACCGGGGAGCTGTTTTTT CASTELAGVGTGELFF
. TRBD1 TRBJ1-2 TRBV6-5 TGTGCCAGCCGCCGGGACAGGGGATCTGGCTATGGCTACACCTTC CASRRDRGSGYGYTF
. TRBD1 TRBJ2-7 TRBV7-3 TGTGCCAGCAGCCAAGGGGGCTATCTGGAGCAGTACTTC CASSQGGYLEQYF
. . TRBJ2-2 TRBV5-1 TGCGCCAGCAGCTGGGGGGTAATTTCCGGGGAGCTGTTTTTT CASSWGVISGELFF
. . TRBJ2-2 TRBV19 TGTGCCAGTAGTATAGAGGGAGACCACAAAACGAACACCGGGGAGCTGTTTTTT CASSIEGDHKTNTGELFF
. . TRBJ2-6 TRBV5-8 TGTGCCAGCAGCGCGGCAGGGCGTGGGGCCAACGTCCTGACTTTC CASSAAGRGANVLTF
once TRBD2 TRBJ2-1 TRBV2 TGTGCCAGCAGTGAAGTAGCGGGAAGACGGGGGTACAATGAGCAGTTCTTC CASSEVAGRRGYNEQFF
. . TRBJ2-2 TRBV4-1 TGCGCCAGCAGCCAAGATGGAAGTCAGGGGAGGACCGGGGAGCTGTTTTTT CASSQDGSQGRTGELFF
once TRBD1 TRBJ2-3 TRBV19 TGTGCCAGTAGTAAGAGGACAGGGGCAGATACGCAGTATTTT CASSKRTGADTQYF
. . TRBJ1-5 TRBV30 TGTGCCTGGAGTTCCGGGGAGGGTCAGCCCCAGCATTTT CAWSSGEGQPQHF
. . TRBJ2-2 TRBV6-5 TGTGCCAGCAGTTACTCCAGGCGGACCGGGGAGCTGTTTTTT CASSYSRRTGELFF
. . TRBJ2-1 TRBV5-1 TGCGCCAGCAGCTCCCGCCTAAGCTCCTACAATGAGCAGTTCTTC CASSSRLSSYNEQFF
. . TRBJ1-2 TRBV9 TGTGCCAGCAGCGTAGTATCAGGGGTTGGCTACACCTTC CASSVVSGVGYTF
. TRBD1 TRBJ1-6 TRBV7-6 TGTGCCAGCAGCTTGGGACAGAAATGGGACTATAATTCACCCCTCCACTTT CASSLGQKWDYNSPLHF
. . TRBJ2-1 TRBV5-1 TGCGCCAGCAGCTTGTCAGGACGAAGGGACTACAATGAGCAGTTCTTC CASSLSGRRDYNEQFF
. TRBD2 TRBJ2-7 TRBV5-1 TGCGCCAGCAGCTTGGTTGTAGCGGGAGGATACGAGCAGTACTTC CASSLVVAGGYEQYF
. . TRBJ2-1 TRBV18 TGTGCCAGCTCACCGCAGCGCTCCTACAATGAGCAGTTCTTC CASSPQRSYNEQFF
. TRBD1 TRBJ1-1 TRBV5-4 TGTGCCAGCACTTCCAAACAGGGGGCGCTTGGGACTGAAGCTTTCTTT CASTSKQGALGTEAFF
. . TRBJ1-2 TRBV9 TGTGCCAGCAGCGTAGCTAGAAGCGAATCCTATGGCTACACCTTC CASSVARSESYGYTF
. . TRBJ1-2 TRBV5-1 TGCGCCAGCACTGAGCAGACAGGCCTACCTGGGGATGGCTACACCTTC CASTEQTGLPGDGYTF
. . TRBJ2-5 TRBV10-3 TGTGCCATCAGTGAAACGGAGGGGGGGGAGACCCAGTACTTC CAISETEGGETQYF
. . TRBJ2-1 TRBV7-6 TGTGCCAGCAGCTTAGATATAGGGACTGTGCGTGAGCAGTTCTTC CASSLDIGTVREQFF
. . TRBJ2-7 TRBV5-6 TGTGCCAGCAGCCGCGGCAGGGCCTACGAGCAGTACTTC CASSRGRAYEQYF
. . TRBJ2-7 TRBV27 TGTGCCAGCAGCCGACTCGGATTCTCCTACGAGCAGTACTTC CASSRLGFSYEQYF
. TRBD1 TRBJ2-3 TRBV27 TGTGCCAGCAAAAGGACAGGCGCAGATACGCAGTATTTT CASKRTGADTQYF
. TRBD1 TRBJ2-3 TRBV5-1 TGCGCCAGCAGCACGGGACAGACCACAGATACGCAGTATTTT CASSTGQTTDTQYF
. . TRBJ1-4 TRBV4-1 TGCGCCAGCAGCCAACCGAGGAGCAGAGAAAAACTGTTTTTT CASSQPRSREKLFF
. TRBD1 TRBJ2-2 TRBV28 TGTGCCAGCAGTTCCGGACAGGGACACACCGGGGAGCTGTTTTTT CASSSGQGHTGELFF
once . TRBJ1-4 TRBV11-2 TGTGCCAGCAGCTTTCGACTAAATGAAAAACTGTTTTTT CASSFRLNEKLFF
. . TRBJ2-5 TRBV7-3 TGTGCCAGCAGCGGGGGTGGGCGAGAGACCCAGTACTTC CASSGGGRETQYF
once . TRBJ1-1 TRBV12-1 TGTGCCAGCAGCACCGAAACCGCTGAAGCTTTCTTT CASSTETAEAFF
. . TRBJ1-4 TRBV5-4 TGTGCCAGCAGCGCCCTCGGTGCAACTAATGAAAAACTGTTTTTT CASSALGATNEKLFF
. . TRBJ1-5 TRBV28 TGTGCCAGCAGTTCTCCCCCCCGCACCGACAATCAGCCCCAGCATTTT CASSSPPRTDNQPQHF
. TRBD1 TRBJ1-5 TRBV7-8 TGTGCCAGCAGCCTAGGGACAGCTAGCAATCAGCCCCAGCATTTT CASSLGTASNQPQHF
. . TRBJ1-5 TRBV30 TGTGCCTGGAGTCCAGGGGTTTCGCCCCAGCATTTT CAWSPGVSPQHF
. . TRBJ1-2 TRBV6-5 TGTGCCAGCAGTTGGGGGGCAGGGGGCTACACCTTC CASSWGAGGYTF
. . TRBJ2-3 TRBV5-1 TGCGCCAGCAGCTCGGTTCAGGGGAACATCCCTTCCACAGATACGCAGTATTTT CASSSVQGNIPSTDTQYF
. . TRBJ2-1 TRBV29-1 TGCAGCGTTGAGGGGACGGCCTACAATGAGCAGTTCTTC CSVEGTAYNEQFF
. . TRBJ1-4 TRBV7-2 TGTGCCAGCAGCTCCCAGAGAGAAAAACTGTTTTTT CASSSQREKLFF
. TRBD1 TRBJ2-7 TRBV6-1 TGTGCCAGCAGTGTTCCCATAGGACAGGGAGCCTACGAGCAGTACTTC CASSVPIGQGAYEQYF